This T cell receptor (beta chain) was recorded in a study of cytomegalovirus exposure and HLA in healthy donors. Overall study findings and caveats: The classifier was said to identify cytomegalovirus status with high specificity and sensitivity.

The germline V gene encodes CDR1 SGHVS and CDR2 FQNEAQ. The ends were cut back, 3 bases at V and 1 base at J, with 7 bases in the middle. This CDR3 spans 13 amino acids. A remark on this clone: What it recognizes is unknown.

Here immunoSEQ multiplex PCR was the method, and the copy in TCRdb shows in-frame clones only, minus some. The data show 250,000 to 400,000 clones, roughly 90% seen once. The V call is TRBV7-8, the J call TRBJ2-7; D gene uncertain. The TCR originated in a man younger than 45 in good health and CMV-seronegative. The material sequenced was PBMCs. CDR3 in DNA: TGTGCCAGCAGCTTCAGGTTTTCCTACGAGCAGTACTTC. It codes for CASSFRFSYEQYF.